One sample yielded the 19 T cell receptor beta chains listed below, sequenced in a study of response to subunit inactivated influenza vaccine. TCRdb independently ran MiXCR on the RT-PCR reads; one entry per CDR3 protein. The repertoire includes some 500,000 distinct CDR3 sequences, 15% to 20% of them detected once, and 3% to 3.5% sits in the top ten. The sequencing used CD4+ T cells sorted from PBMCs, collected around 25 months after vaccination. The source of these receptors is a man between 50 and 75 years old who received an inactivated influenza vaccine.

This clonotype was seen ten or more times. The rearrangement joins TRBV28 to TRBJ2-3; D is ambiguous. The CDR3 runs to 15 residues. V shed 2 bases and J shed 7 bases, with 16 bases lying between them. Germline V lookup: CDR1 MDHEN, CDR2 SYDVKM. CDR3 DNA: TGTGCCAGCAGTTTACCTCAGACCTCACGCAATACGCAGTATTTT. It yields the protein CASSLPQTSRNTQYF.

The chain combines TRBV5-6 with TRBJ2-6; D not certain. CDR1 and CDR2 (germline): SGHDT, YYEEEE. This CDR3 region has 17 residues. The V end lost 2 bases, the J end lost 0 bases, and 12 bases lay between the germline ends. CDR3 amino acids: CASSFIAPSSGANVLTF. In DNA form, the CDR3 reads TGTGCCAGCAGCTTTATAGCACCGAGCTCTGGGGCCAACGTCCTGACTTTC.

This clonotype has more than one count but fewer than ten. The rearrangement links TRBV4-3 to TRBJ2-5; unclear D gene. CDR1 is LGHNA and CDR2 is YSLEER in the germline V gene. This CDR3 has 14 residues. Between the trimmed V and J ends, which lost 1 base and 1 base, there was a span of 7 bases. This CDR3 is CASSQGNTQETQYF. The CDR3 DNA follows: TGCGCCAGCAGCCAAGGGAATACCCAAGAGACCCAGTACTTC.

This clonotype was detected a few times. The genes are TRBV28 and TRBJ2-7; D is perhaps TRBD2 (6 bases). Germline V gives CDR1 MDHEN, CDR2 SYDVKM. This CDR3 comprises 11 residues. V dropped 5 bases and J dropped 6 bases, with 8 bases sitting between them. Here the CDR3 reads CASSTSREQYF. DNA of the CDR3: TGTGCCAGCAGTACTAGCCGCGAGCAGTACTTC.

There are a few counts of this clonotype. The rearrangement links TRBV29-1 to TRBJ1-2, with D tentatively TRBD1 (6 bases). Trimming shortened V by 4 bases and J by 5 bases, and 14 bases separated the two germline ends. Germline V lookup: CDR1 SQVTM, CDR2 ANQGSEA. The CDR3 covers 13 residues. The DNA of the CDR3 is TGCAGCGTTGTTGGGAGGACAGCGTATGGCTACACCTTC. Translation: CSVVGRTAYGYTF.

The chain links TRBV7-9 to TRBJ2-3; D may be TRBD2 (5 bases). The CDR3 covers 16 residues. The V gene's germline CDR1 is SEHNR and CDR2 FQNEAQ (reference sequence). V shed 1 base and J shed 4 bases, with 15 bases lying between them. CDR3 region: CASSLGGGLRADTQYF. CDR3 bases: TGTGCCAGCAGCTTAGGTGGCGGGCTGCGGGCAGATACGCAGTATTTT.

The chain combines TRBV27 with TRBJ2-1, with D possibly being TRBD2 (5 bases). V was cut by 5 bases and J by 2 bases, with 10 bases left in between. There are 14 residues in the CDR3. Germline V gene lookup returns CDR1 MNHEY and CDR2 SMNVEV (reference sequence). The CDR3 spells CASSMGVAYNEQFF. The CDR3 DNA reads TGTGCCAGCAGTATGGGAGTCGCCTACAATGAGCAGTTCTTC.

This clonotype was observed a handful of times. This sequence joins TRBV29-1 and TRBJ2-5, with D maybe TRBD2 (6 bases). The CDR3 totals 13 residues. V shed 6 bases and J shed 7 bases, with 18 bases lying between them. CDR1 is SQVTM and CDR2 is ANQGSEA in the germline V gene. The CDR3 region has the DNA TGCAGCGTGGGGGGTGCGGACGAGTTGACCCAGTACTTC. It translates to CSVGGADELTQYF.

The chain carries TRBV6-1 and TRBJ1-2; a weak D match, TRBD1 (5 bases). This CDR3 comprises 14 residues. The V and J ends lost 4 bases and 6 bases respectively, with 15 bases between them. CDR1 and CDR2 (germline): MNHNS, SASEGT. The CDR3 here is CASSAHSGADGYTF. CDR3 bases: TGTGCCAGCAGTGCCCACTCCGGGGCGGATGGCTACACCTTC.

The chain combines TRBV7-2 with TRBJ2-1; 8 positions agree with TRBD2. The CDR3 extends over 15 amino acids. Germline V CDR1 and CDR2: SGHTA, FQGNSA. V shed 4 bases, J shed 8 bases, and the junction held 10 bases outside the gene matches. CDR3: CASSSGLVPPYEQFF. The CDR3 region has the DNA TGTGCCAGCAGCTCGGGACTAGTTCCCCCGTATGAGCAGTTCTTC. Supplemented by reference TRBV7-2 and TRBJ2-1, the full variable domain reads GAGVSQSPSNKVTEKGKDVELRCDPISGHTALYWYRQSLGQGLEFLIYFQGNSAPDKSGLPSDRFSAERTGGSVSTLTIQRTQQEDSAVYLCASSSGLVPPYEQFFGPGTRLTVL.

This clonotype appeared a few times. The J gene is TRBJ2-4, the V gene TRBV11-2; possibly TRBD1 for D (7 bases). Germline loops: CDR1 SGHAT, CDR2 FQNNGV. V dropped 0 bases and J dropped 0 bases, with 21 bases sitting between them. This CDR3 region has 20 residues. The CDR3 DNA is TGTGCCAGCAGCTTAGATCTGTCGACAGGGAGGTATCTAGCCAAAAACATTCAGTACTTC. This translates into CASSLDLSTGRYLAKNIQYF.

The chain recombines TRBV20-1 with TRBJ2-7; D perhaps matches TRBD1 (7 bases). Trimming removed 5 bases from V and 3 bases from J, with 11 bases in between. Germline V gene sequence: CDR1 DFQATT, CDR2 SNEGSKA (reference sequence). CDR3 length: 12 amino acids. The CDR3 here is CSAAGQYYEQYF. CDR3 bases: TGCAGTGCTGCGGGACAGTACTACGAGCAGTACTTC.

This rearrangement joins TRBV5-4 to TRBJ2-1, with 11 bases fitting TRBD2. V dropped 4 bases and J dropped 6; count of bases not matched to a gene: 6. CDR1 and CDR2 (germline): SGHNT, YYREEE (reference sequence). This CDR3 contains 15 residues. CDR3 sequence: CASSRLAGPFNEQFF. CDR3 DNA: TGTGCCAGCAGCCGACTAGCGGGGCCCTTCAATGAGCAGTTCTTC.

This clonotype was recorded a few times. The chain couples TRBV3-1 to TRBJ1-3; no definite D call. Per germline, CDR1 LGHDT and CDR2 YNNKEL (reference sequence). V dropped 4 bases and J dropped 4 bases, with 8 bases sitting between them. This CDR3 is 13 amino acids long. CDR3 sequence: CASSPSNGNTIYF. DNA of the CDR3: TGTGCCAGCAGCCCCTCAAACGGAAACACCATATATTTT.

The rearrangement joins TRBV6-5 to TRBJ2-2; 9 bases map to TRBD1. CDR3 length: 17 residues. The germline gives CDR1 MNHEY, CDR2 SVGAGI. J lost 7 bases, V lost 7 bases, and 16 bases had no gene match. The DNA of the CDR3 is TGTGCCAGCACTTTCGACTCCGGGACAGGGTCCATCGGGGAGCTGTTTTTT. This gives the protein CASTFDSGTGSIGELFF.

The V call is TRBV7-2, the J call TRBJ1-2; 7 bases agree with TRBD1. The ends lost 5 bases at V and 8 bases at J; junction bases unmatched: 8. Per the germline V gene, CDR1 is SGHTA and CDR2 is FQGNSA. CDR3 size: 13 residues. CDR3 DNA sequence: TGTGCCAGCAGCCTACAGGGGAGATGGGGCTACACCTTC. Its protein product is CASSLQGRWGYTF.

This clonotype was counted between two and nine times. The CDR3 region has the DNA TGCAGCGTTACAGGGCGCTCCTACAATGAGCAGTTCTTC. Translation gives CSVTGRSYNEQFF. This chain joins TRBV29-1 and TRBJ2-1, with D perhaps TRBD1 (6 bases). The CDR3 runs to 13 residues. The V end lost 5 bases, the J end lost 0 bases, and 8 bases lay between the germline ends. CDR1 is SQVTM, CDR2 ANQGSEA, per germline.

This clonotype was detected a few times. In DNA form, the CDR3 reads TGTGCCAGCAGTGCGTTCATGTACGAGCAGTACTTC. The encoded protein is CASSAFMYEQYF. This chain links TRBV2 with TRBJ2-7; no firm D call. CDR3 size: 12 residues. With 4 bases removed from V and 4 bases from J, the gap between germline ends came to 8 bases. The V gene's germline CDR1 is SNHLY and CDR2 FYNNEI.

This clonotype was seen a handful of times. The V gene is TRBV18, the J gene TRBJ2-1, with 7 positions matching TRBD1. This CDR3 contains 15 residues. The J segment lost 4 bases and the V segment lost 2 bases, leaving 5 bases of the junction unmatched. CDR1 KGHSH and CDR2 LQKENI come from the germline V gene. The CDR3 DNA reads as TGTGCCAGCTCACCAGGACAGGTTCAATACAATGAGCAGTTCTTC. Its protein is CASSPGQVQYNEQFF. The entire variable domain, with the rest obtained from reference TRBV18 and TRBJ2-1, is as follows: NAGVMQNPRHLVRRRGQEARLRCSPMKGHSHVYWYRQLPEEGLKFMVYLQKENIIDESGMPKERFSAEFPKEGPSILRIQQVVRGDSAAYFCASSPGQVQYNEQFFGPGTRLTVL.